The 28 T cell receptor beta chains below come from one sample, sequenced in a study of T-cell reconstitution after alpha-beta-depleted transplantation in children. During its preparation, the TCRbeta library received unique molecular identifiers. In TCRdb, the PCR reads were re-called with MiXCR into one record per CDR3 protein. The sample lists roughly 300,000 distinct CDR3 sequences; approximately 10% were seen once. The material sequenced was peripheral blood, taken 180 days after TCRalphabeta/CD19-depleted stem cell transplant. The receptors come from a male patient aged 2 to 9 who had a stem cell transplant for chronic granulomatous disease, so the T cells may come from the graft donor.

As for this clonotype: A read error may be the cause here, since a much bigger clone is one base away. The V call is TRBV20-1, the J call TRBJ2-7, with 8 bases matching TRBD2. Per the germline V gene, CDR1 is DFQATT and CDR2 is SNEGSKA (reference sequence). Trimming cost V 5 bases and J 6 bases; bases outside gene matches: 15. This CDR3 is built from 15 residues. The CDR3 reads CSAEGGLVGAVEQYF. CDR3 DNA: TGCAGTGCTGAGGGGGGACTAGTGGGAGCGGTCGAGCAGTACTTC.

This clonotype was detected ten times or more. J is TRBJ2-7 and V is TRBV29-1, with D maybe TRBD2 (6 bases). The germline V and J ends were trimmed by 5 bases and 4 bases, with 15 bases remaining between them. The CDR3 has 13 amino acids. Germline CDR1 is SQVTM and CDR2 is ANQGSEA. CDR3 sequence reads: CSVKGTLVYEQYF. CDR3 nucleotide sequence: TGCAGCGTTAAGGGGACTTTAGTATACGAGCAGTACTTC.

Many counts were recorded for this clonotype. The chain links TRBV5-1 to TRBJ1-1; maybe TRBD1 (6 bases). The CDR3 spans 15 residues. Germline lookup yields CDR1 SGHRS and CDR2 YFSETQ. V lost 2 bases, J lost 8 bases, and 19 bases lay in between. CDR3 amino acids: CASSFATTGFTEAFF. The CDR3 DNA reads as TGCGCCAGCAGCTTCGCCACGACAGGCTTTACCGAAGCTTTCTTT.

This clonotype appeared many times. The V call is TRBV20-1, the J call TRBJ2-1; D is unresolved. The V and J ends lost 2 bases and 3 bases respectively, with 14 bases between them. The CDR3 consists of 15 residues. Germline lookup yields CDR1 DFQATT and CDR2 SNEGSKA (reference sequence). CDR3 nucleotide sequence: TGCAGTGCTAGACCTCCGAGGTTGAACTACAATGAGCAGTTCTTC. Translation: CSARPPRLNYNEQFF.

This clonotype came up many times. The chain couples TRBV4-3 to TRBJ2-7, with a possible D match to TRBD2 (6 bases). CDR1 and CDR2 (germline): LGHNA, YSLEER. The CDR3 contains 16 residues. The V end was cut by 0 bases, the J end by 0 bases, with 12 bases between. CDR3 nucleotides: TGCGCCAGCAGCCAAGAGGGACCTAGCGTCTCCTACGAGCAGTACTTC. As protein: CASSQEGPSVSYEQYF.

This clonotype showed up many times. The chain combines TRBV27 with TRBJ2-3; D is possibly TRBD2 (5 bases). CDR3 size: 15 residues. Trimming shortened V by 10 bases and J by 4 bases, and 21 bases separated the two germline ends. Germline CDR1 reads MNHEY; CDR2 reads SMNVEV (reference sequence). CDR3 bases: TGTGCCACCCACCCAGCTAGCCCCAGCGCAGATACGCAGTATTTT. This codes for CATHPASPSADTQYF.

Worth noting for this clonotype: A read error is possible here, since a much larger clone lies one base away. This sequence joins TRBV7-2 and TRBJ2-5; D is uncertain. Germline values: CDR1 SGHTA, CDR2 FQGNSA. Trimming took 2 bases from V and 5 from J, leaving 12 bases between them. The CDR3 is 14 residues long. The CDR3 is CASSLPNMAETQYF. The CDR3 nucleotides are TGTGCCAGCAGCTTACCCAACATGGCCGAGACCCAGTACTTC.

This clonotype was recorded at least ten times. V is TRBV5-1 and J is TRBJ2-5, with TRBD2 identical over 7 bases. The CDR3 is 14 amino acids. The V gene end was trimmed by 5 bases and the J gene end by 2 bases; junction bases not matched to a gene: 6. CDR1 SGHRS and CDR2 YFSETQ come from the germline V gene. CDR3 sequence: CASRPPSGQETQYF. The CDR3 DNA follows: TGCGCCAGCAGACCCCCTAGCGGTCAAGAGACCCAGTACTTC.

This clonotype was seen ten or more times. The chain links TRBV2 to TRBJ2-1, with 9 nucleotides matching TRBD2. The CDR3 covers 14 residues. The germline V gene has CDR1 SNHLY and CDR2 FYNNEI. Germline trimming cut 4 bases from V and 4 bases from J; bases unmatched to any gene: 2. The CDR3 is CASSGLAVYNEQFF. CDR3 DNA: TGTGCCAGCAGTGGACTAGCGGTTTACAATGAGCAGTTCTTC.

This clonotype was seen a few times. The chain links TRBV20-1 to TRBJ2-3; D assignment may be TRBD1 or TRBD2 (5 bases each). Looked up from germline, CDR1 is DFQATT and CDR2 is SNEGSKA (reference sequence). V lost 0 bases and J 0 bases, leaving 16 bases between the germline ends. The CDR3 is 17 amino acids. The CDR3 bases are TGCAGTGCTAGAGATCTCCGGGACGGAACTAGCACAGATACGCAGTATTTT. This gives the protein CSARDLRDGTSTDTQYF.

There are a few counts of this clonotype. This chain connects TRBV16 to TRBJ1-2; no reliable D call. The CDR3 spans 14 residues. V was clipped by 6 bases and J by 5 bases, with 16 bases between them. Germline lookup yields CDR1 KGHSY and CDR2 FQNENV. The CDR3 here is CASSPGRSLYGYTF. The DNA of the CDR3 is TGTGCCAGCAGTCCCGGAAGGAGCTTATATGGCTACACCTTC.

The chain employs TRBV18 and TRBJ2-7; tentatively, D is TRBD2 (6 bases). Looked up from germline, CDR1 is KGHSH and CDR2 is LQKENI. This CDR3 is built from 15 residues. V was cut by 3 bases and J by 2 bases, with 14 bases left in between. The CDR3 nucleotides are TGTGCCAGCTCACCCCCGGGACTTCCAACCTACGAGCAGTACTTC. Translation: CASSPPGLPTYEQYF.

Notes on this clonotype: Possible read error: a much larger clone is one base away. This rearrangement joins TRBV27 to TRBJ2-1, with a possible D match to TRBD1 (6 bases). The CDR3 sequence is 15 residues long. Germline V lookup: CDR1 MNHEY, CDR2 SMNVEV (reference sequence). CDR3 in amino acids: CASTQGYSVYNEEFF. For the CDR3, the DNA is TGTGCCAGCACCCAGGGGTACTCGGTCTACAATGAGGAGTTCTTC.

This clonotype was seen repeatedly, ten times or more. The junction differs from germline at one of its ends, possibly a read error. The J gene is TRBJ2-1, the V gene TRBV7-7, with 10 bases aligning to TRBD2. CDR1 is SSHAT and CDR2 is FNYEAQ in the germline V gene (reference sequence). This CDR3 has 17 amino acids. CDR3 DNA: TGTGCTAGCAGCTTATATGAGCGGGGGGGCGTCTACAATGAGCAGTTCTTC. Translation gives CASSLYERGGVYNEQFF. The full variable domain, in which reference TRBV7-7 and TRBJ2-1 provide the parts outside the CDR3, is GAGVSQSPRYKVTKRGQDVTLRCDPISSHATLYWYQQALGQGPEFLTYFNYEAQPDKSGLPSDRFSAERPEGSISTLTIQRTEQRDSAMYRCASSLYERGGVYNEQFFGPGTRLTVL.

The chain carries TRBV18 and TRBJ1-1; TRBD1 is a possible D gene (6 bases). CDR3 length: 13 residues. The germline gives CDR1 KGHSH, CDR2 LQKENI. Deletions cut 3 bases from V and 5 bases from J, with 10 bases between. The CDR3, as DNA: TGTGCCAGCTCACCTGCAGGGGAAACTGAAGCTTTCTTT. Protein sequence: CASSPAGETEAFF. Full variable domain (missing parts from reference TRBV18 and TRBJ1-1): NAGVMQNPRHLVRRRGQEARLRCSPMKGHSHVYWYRQLPEEGLKFMVYLQKENIIDESGMPKERFSAEFPKEGPSILRIQQVVRGDSAAYFCASSPAGETEAFFGQGTRLTVV.

The rearrangement links TRBV3-1 to TRBJ2-3; TRBD1 aligns across 9 bases. Germline CDR1 LGHDT, CDR2 YNNKEL (reference sequence). The CDR3 extends over 16 amino acids. Trimming removed 1 base from V and 4 bases from J; junction bases left unmatched: 6. The CDR3 sequence is CASSQVGTGRADTQYF. As DNA, the CDR3 is TGTGCCAGCAGCCAAGTCGGGACAGGGAGGGCAGATACGCAGTATTTT.

This clonotype occurred many times. V and J are TRBV5-1 and TRBJ2-2, with 11 bases aligning to TRBD1. The V gene end was trimmed by 3 bases and the J gene end by 5 bases; junction bases not matched to a gene: 6. The CDR3 runs 16 residues. CDR1 is SGHRS, CDR2 YFSETQ, per germline. The DNA of the CDR3 is TGCGCCAGCAGCTCGTCCGGGACAGGGGGGACCGGGGAGCTGTTTTTT. Translation gives CASSSSGTGGTGELFF.

This clonotype was counted a few times. This chain joins TRBV20-1 and TRBJ2-1; TRBD1 matches at 7 bases. CDR1 DFQATT and CDR2 SNEGSKA come from the germline V gene (reference sequence). The CDR3 is 11 amino acids. The trim removed 3 bases at V and 15 bases at J, leaving 8 bases unmatched. CDR3 protein: CSASEGGSGFF. CDR3 coding DNA: TGCAGTGCTAGTGAAGGGGGCTCGGGGTTCTTC.

The chain carries TRBV7-2 and TRBJ2-1; TRBD2 agrees at 9 bases. Germline V gene lookup returns CDR1 SGHTA and CDR2 FQGNSA. The J segment lost 8 bases and the V segment lost 4 bases, leaving 9 bases of the junction unmatched. The CDR3 contains 15 residues. The CDR3 here is CASSSLAGRDDEQFF. CDR3 DNA sequence: TGTGCCAGCAGCTCCCTAGCGGGAAGGGATGATGAGCAGTTCTTC.

The chain uses TRBV18 and TRBJ2-3; 10 positions match TRBD2. The germline V gene encodes CDR1 KGHSH and CDR2 LQKENI. The CDR3 has 16 residues. J lost 4 bases, V lost 5 bases, and 9 bases had no gene match. Here the CDR3 reads CASSTLAGAIADTQYF. The CDR3 DNA reads TGTGCCAGCTCAACCCTAGCGGGGGCAATCGCAGATACGCAGTATTTT.

This clonotype was recorded at least ten times. The chain combines TRBV12-3 or TRBV12-4 with TRBJ2-1, with a possible D match to TRBD2 (6 bases). The CDR3 consists of 15 residues. Trimming shortened V by 10 bases and J by 8 bases, and 24 bases separated the two germline ends. The CDR3 spells CATRVAGSFRDEQFF. CDR3 nucleotides: TGTGCCACCCGGGTGGCCGGGAGCTTCAGAGATGAGCAGTTCTTC.

This clonotype was seen at least ten times. The chain joins TRBV5-6 to TRBJ2-2; D not certain. Looked up from germline, CDR1 is SGHDT and CDR2 is YYEEEE. The CDR3 totals 12 residues. The V end lost 2 bases, the J end lost 4 bases, and 3 bases lay between the germline ends. The CDR3: CASSFSTGELFF. DNA for the CDR3: TGTGCCAGCAGCTTCTCCACCGGGGAGCTGTTTTTT.

This clonotype appeared many times. The J gene is TRBJ2-1, the V gene TRBV12-3 or TRBV12-4, with 9 bases identical to TRBD2. V trimming: 4 bases; J trimming: 6 bases; junction bases outside the gene matches: 7. This CDR3 region has 15 residues. The CDR3 DNA is TGTGCCAGCAGTTCGGGCGGGAGGGGCCCCAATGAGCAGTTCTTC. It encodes CASSSGGRGPNEQFF.

This clonotype was seen at least ten times. V usage is TRBV4-3 and J usage is TRBJ2-6; D possibly corresponds to TRBD1 (6 bases). The germline V gene has CDR1 LGHNA and CDR2 YSLEER. Trimming removed 0 bases from V and 2 bases from J, with 8 bases in between. CDR3 length: 16 amino acids. CDR3 protein: CASSQDGGAGANVLTF. DNA of the CDR3: TGCGCCAGCAGCCAAGATGGGGGCGCTGGGGCCAACGTCCTGACTTTC.

In this sample, this clonotype turned up many times. This chain connects TRBV7-2 to TRBJ2-2, with TRBD2 matching over 8 bases. Germline V lookup: CDR1 SGHTA, CDR2 FQGNSA. Unmatched junction bases numbered 9, after V lost 4 bases and J lost 8 bases. The CDR3 runs to 15 residues. CDR3 nucleotide sequence: TGTGCCAGCAGCTCCGTCGGGACTAGTTTTGGGGAGCTGTTTTTT. It yields the protein CASSSVGTSFGELFF.

This clonotype was counted ten times or more. V usage is TRBV4-2 and J usage is TRBJ2-7; perhaps TRBD1 as D (5 bases). The V end lost 1 base, the J end lost 4 bases, and 8 bases lay between the germline ends. This CDR3 comprises 13 residues. Germline values: CDR1 LGHNA, CDR2 YNFKEQ. CDR3 sequence (DNA): TGTGCCAGCAGCCAAGCTGGGGCGTACGAGCAGTACTTC. This translates into CASSQAGAYEQYF.

A remark on this clonotype: A read error may be the cause here, since a much bigger clone is one base away. This sequence joins TRBV5-1 and TRBJ1-2; 7 bases fit TRBD1. The CDR3 extends over 14 amino acids. The germline V gene encodes CDR1 SGHRS and CDR2 YFSETQ. V shed 4 bases, J shed 11 bases, and the junction held 14 bases outside the gene matches. CDR3 coding DNA: TGCGCCAGCAGCCTAGACAGGGTTAGCGAGCGGTACACCTTC. As protein: CASSLDRVSERYTF.

Many counts were recorded for this clonotype. This chain links TRBV6-5 with TRBJ2-1; tentatively, D is TRBD1 (5 bases). V lost 0 bases and J lost 0, with 9 bases in between. The germline gives CDR1 MNHEY, CDR2 SVGAGI. The CDR3 is 16 residues long. The CDR3 loop is CASSYSKQVSYNEQFF. The DNA of the CDR3 is TGTGCCAGCAGTTACTCGAAACAGGTCTCCTACAATGAGCAGTTCTTC.